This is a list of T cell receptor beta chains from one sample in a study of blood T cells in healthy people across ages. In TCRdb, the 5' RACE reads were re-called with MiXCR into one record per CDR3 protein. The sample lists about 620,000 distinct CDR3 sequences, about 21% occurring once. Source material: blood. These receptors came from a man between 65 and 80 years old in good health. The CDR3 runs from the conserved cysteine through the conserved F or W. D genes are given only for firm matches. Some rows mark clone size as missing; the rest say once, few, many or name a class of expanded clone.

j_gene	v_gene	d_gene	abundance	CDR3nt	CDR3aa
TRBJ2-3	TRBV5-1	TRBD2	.	TGCGCCAGCAGCCCGTCGGGGCGGGGGAGCACAGATACGCAGTATTTT	CASSPSGRGSTDTQYF
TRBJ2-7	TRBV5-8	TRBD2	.	TGTGCCAGCAGCTTGGTGGGGGGGGAGTCCTACAAGCAGTACTTC	CASSLVGGESYKQYF
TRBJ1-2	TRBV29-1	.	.	TGCAGCGTTGCGTCCCTTAGGGAGGGCTACACCTTC	CSVASLREGYTF
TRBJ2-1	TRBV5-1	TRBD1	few	TGCGCCAGCAGCTTGGGCTTCGACAGGGTCGAGGTCAATGAGCAGTTCTTC	CASSLGFDRVEVNEQFF
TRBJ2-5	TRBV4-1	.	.	TGCGCCAGCGGCCCAACTAAGGGAGATAAAGAGACCCAGTACTTC	CASGPTKGDKETQYF
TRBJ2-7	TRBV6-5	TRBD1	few	TGTGCCAGCAGTTACGGACAGGGTAACTACGAGCAGTACTTC	CASSYGQGNYEQYF
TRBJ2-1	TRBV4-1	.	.	TGCGCCAGGAAGCGGAACAATGAGCAGTTCTTC	CARKRNNEQFF
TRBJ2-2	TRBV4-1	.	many	TGCGCCAGCAGCCAAGATCGGTCGCTACGGCGCGGGGAGCTGTTTTTT	CASSQDRSLRRGELFF
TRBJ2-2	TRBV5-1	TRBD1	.	TGCGCCAGCAGCTTGATGGCAGGGGGCCCCGGGGAGCTGTTTTTT	CASSLMAGGPGELFF
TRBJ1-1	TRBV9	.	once	TGTGCCAGCAGCGTAGTCGGGCAGGATTATTCTGAAGCTTTCTTT	CASSVVGQDYSEAFF
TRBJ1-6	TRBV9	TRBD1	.	TGTGCCAGCAGCGTAGCAGGGACAGCGGGCAATTCACCCCTCCACTTT	CASSVAGTAGNSPLHF
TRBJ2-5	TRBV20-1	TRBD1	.	TGCAGTGCTATGAAACAGGGGATGAAGACCCAGTACTTC	CSAMKQGMKTQYF
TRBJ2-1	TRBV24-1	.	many	TGTGCCACCAGTGCAGGAGGGAATGAGCAGTTCTTC	CATSAGGNEQFF
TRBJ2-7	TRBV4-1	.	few	TGCGCCAGCAGCCCGCAAGGGGGGGCGATCTCCTACGAGCAGTACTTC	CASSPQGGAISYEQYF
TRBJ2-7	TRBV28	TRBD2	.	TGTGCCAGCAGTTTAACTCGGCTAGCGGGACCCCCCGAGCAGTACTTC	CASSLTRLAGPPEQYF
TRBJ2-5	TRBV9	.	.	TGTGCCAGCAGACTCCCCGTAGAGACCCAGTACTTC	CASRLPVETQYF
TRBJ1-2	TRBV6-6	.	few	TGTACCAGCACCCATGGGGCAGGCAACTATGGCTACACCTTC	CTSTHGAGNYGYTF
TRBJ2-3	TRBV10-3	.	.	TGTGCCATCAGTGCCGACGGTACAGATACGCAGTATTTT	CAISADGTDTQYF
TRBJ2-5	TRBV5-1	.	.	TGCGCCAGCAGCCCCGGGACCCTCCGGGAGACCCAGTGCTTC	CASSPGTLRETQCF
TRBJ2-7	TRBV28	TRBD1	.	TGTGCCAGCAGTTTATCCACCGGACAGGTGGGTAACGAGCAGTACTTC	CASSLSTGQVGNEQYF
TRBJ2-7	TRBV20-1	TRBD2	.	TGCAGTGCTAGAGATTCTAGCGGGAGGAGGGGCTACGAGCAGTACTTC	CSARDSSGRRGYEQYF
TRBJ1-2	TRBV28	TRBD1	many	TGTGCCAGCAGAGAACAGGGGGACTATGGCTACACCTTC	CASREQGDYGYTF
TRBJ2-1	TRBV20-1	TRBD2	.	TGCAGTGCTAGCGGACTAGAGCTTATTAATGAGCAGTTCTTC	CSASGLELINEQFF
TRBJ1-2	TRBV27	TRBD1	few	TGTGCCAGCAGTTTATCGGACAGGGGGAACTATGGCTACACCTTC	CASSLSDRGNYGYTF
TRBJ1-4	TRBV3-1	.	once	TGTGCCAGCAGCCAAGATTCGGCGGTGGTGAAAAAACTGTTTTTT	CASSQDSAVVKKLFF
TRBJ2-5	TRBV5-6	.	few	TGTGCCAGCAGCCGAATGGGCGAGACCCAGTACTTC	CASSRMGETQYF
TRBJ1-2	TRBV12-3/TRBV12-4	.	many	TGTGCCAGCAGTTCCGGACAGAACTATGGCTACACCTTC	CASSSGQNYGYTF
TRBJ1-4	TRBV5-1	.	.	TGCGCCAGCAGCTTGGGCTTTAATGAAAAACTGTTTTTT	CASSLGFNEKLFF
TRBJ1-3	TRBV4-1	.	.	TGCGCCAGCAGCGCAGGGTTAGGAAACACCATATATTTT	CASSAGLGNTIYF
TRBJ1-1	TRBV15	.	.	TGTGCCACCAGCAGAGGGGGTCGAACGACTGAAGCTTTCTTT	CATSRGGRTTEAFF
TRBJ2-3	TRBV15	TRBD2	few	TGTGCCACCAGGGAGGGGAGGGCAGATACGCAGTATTTT	CATREGRADTQYF
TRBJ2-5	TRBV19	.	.	TGTGCCAGTAGTATAACATCGAACGGACGGGAGACCCAGTACTTC	CASSITSNGRETQYF
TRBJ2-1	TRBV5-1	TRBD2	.	TGCGCCAGCAGCGCCCTAGCGGGAGTCGAAAATGAGCAGTTCTTC	CASSALAGVENEQFF
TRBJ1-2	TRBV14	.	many	TGTGCCAGCAGCCAAGAAGCTAATCGGGTTAATGGCTACACCTTC	CASSQEANRVNGYTF
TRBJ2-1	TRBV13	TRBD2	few	TGTGCCAGCAGTAGGTGGGAGGGGCAAAATGAGCAGTTCTTC	CASSRWEGQNEQFF
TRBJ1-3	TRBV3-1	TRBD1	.	TGTGCCAGCAGCCAGACATGGACAGGGCGAAACACCATATATTTT	CASSQTWTGRNTIYF
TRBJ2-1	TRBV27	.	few	TGTGCCAGTCGACTAGGTGCCCGCAATGAGCAGTTCTTC	CASRLGARNEQFF
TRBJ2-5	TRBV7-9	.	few	TGTGCCAGCAGCTTAGGAGTCGGGGGTCCTCTGGGGACCCAGTACTTC	CASSLGVGGPLGTQYF
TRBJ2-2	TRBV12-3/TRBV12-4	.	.	TGTGCCAGCAGGTTCCAGGGAATTACCGGGGAGCTGTTTTTT	CASRFQGITGELFF
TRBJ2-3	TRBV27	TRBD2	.	TGTGCCAGCAGTTTAATAAGCGGGAGGTCTGATACGCAGTATTTT	CASSLISGRSDTQYF
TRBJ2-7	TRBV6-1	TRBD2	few	TGTGCCAGCAGCTCCCCCGGGACTAGCGTGTACGAGCAGTACTTC	CASSSPGTSVYEQYF
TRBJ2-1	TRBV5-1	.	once	TGCGCCAGCACGTTGGGGCATGAGCAGTTCTTC	CASTLGHEQFF
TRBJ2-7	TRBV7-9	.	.	TGTGCCAGCAGCTTAAGGGAAAGAGAGCAGTACTTC	CASSLREREQYF
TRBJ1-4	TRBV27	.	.	TGTGCCGGCAGGGAATTCGGGCCGAATGAAGAACTGTTTTTT	CAGREFGPNEELFF
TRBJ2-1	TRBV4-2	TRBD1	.	TGTGCCAGCAGCCTAACTTCGGGACAGGGCAATGAGCAGTTCTTC	CASSLTSGQGNEQFF
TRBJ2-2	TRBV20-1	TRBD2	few	TGCAGTGCTAGGGCTAGCGGGAGTTCGAACACCGGGGAGCTGTTTTTT	CSARASGSSNTGELFF
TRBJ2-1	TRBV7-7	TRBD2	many	TGTGCTAGCAGCTTGCAGACTAGCGGGAGGAATGAGCAGTTCTTC	CASSLQTSGRNEQFF